In this sample, the clone carrying this T cell receptor (beta chain) turned up many times. No antigen is known for it. This sample was taken from a study of T cells in Graves' hyperthyroidism and ophthalmopathy. Study-level findings and limits: Classification by a 13 V-J model distinguished ophthalmopathy from stable hyperthyroidism.

No ophthalmopathy progression within 18 months constituted stable Graves' hyperthyroidism. PBMCs were collected from an approximately 10 ml volume of fresh peripheral blood. RNA transcripts served as the template for amplifying TCR beta CDR3 regions. Carried out on the TCR CDR3, a first-round RT-PCR used the HTBI primer set. Each CDR3 protein gets one entry after TCRdb re-called the multiplex PCR reads with MiXCR. Among approximately 420,000 distinct CDR3 sequences listed, 15% were seen once. Looked up from germline, CDR1 is LNHNV and CDR2 is YYDKDF (reference sequence). There are 18 residues in the CDR3. V lost 4 bases and J lost 0; bases outside the gene matches: 9.

The V gene is TRBV15, the J gene TRBJ2-1; 10 bases match TRBD2. Sequences were obtained from blood. The sequence derives from a woman aged 25 to 39 with Graves' hyperthyroidism. The CDR3 region is CATSTGTSALSSYNEQFF. The CDR3 DNA follows: TGTGCCACCAGCACCGGGACTAGCGCCCTTAGCTCCTACAATGAGCAGTTCTTC.